One and the same sample provided the 5 T cell receptor beta chains below, sequenced in a study of blood T cell repertoires in COVID-19. Here immunoSEQ multiplex PCR was the method, and the copy in TCRdb shows in-frame clones only, minus some. The sample has some 120,000 clones; around 78% are singletons. The specimen sequenced was peripheral blood. The receptors come from a human donor in a cohort sampled during active COVID-19.

This chain joins TRBV2 and TRBJ2-1, with 12 bases lining up with TRBD1. Germline CDR1 reads SNHLY; CDR2 reads FYNNEI. J was trimmed by 6 bases and V by 6 bases; bases with no gene match: 6. CDR3 length equals 15 residues. This CDR3 is CASRRPGQGANEQFF. Written as DNA, the CDR3 is TGTGCCAGCAGGAGACCGGGACAGGGGGCCAATGAGCAGTTCTTC.

V gene TRBV29-1 combines with J gene TRBJ2-5; 9 bases map to TRBD1. Losses at the gene ends were 6 bases for V and 4 bases for J; bases not matched to a gene: 9. Germline CDR1 SQVTM, CDR2 ANQGSEA. CDR3 length: 14 amino acids. CDR3 nucleotides: TGCAGCGTGGACAGGGGTCTGGGGCTAGAGACCCAGTACTTC. The encoded protein is CSVDRGLGLETQYF.

This clone appeared a few times. The chain recombines TRBV4-1 with TRBJ1-2; 8 nucleotides agree with TRBD1. CDR3 length: 14 amino acids. V was pared by 4 bases and J by 3 bases, with 4 bases of the junction left unmatched. The germline CDR1 and CDR2 sequences are MGHRA and YSYEKL. CDR3 bases: TGCGCCAGCAGCCCACAGGGGGGGGACTATGGCTACACCTTC. This translates into CASSPQGGDYGYTF.

This clone came up a few times. The chain has TRBV6-1 and TRBJ1-1; TRBD1 might be the D (5 bases). CDR1 and CDR2 (germline): MNHNS, SASEGT. The V end lost 0 bases, the J end lost 7 bases, and 9 bases lay between the germline ends. CDR3 size: 13 residues. This chain's CDR3 is CASSEARQSEAFF. The CDR3 DNA reads as TGTGCCAGCAGTGAAGCTAGACAGAGTGAAGCTTTCTTT.

The table lists this clone with a count of one. The chain combines TRBV5-1 with TRBJ2-1; D might be TRBD2 (6 bases). Trimming cost V 5 bases and J 0 bases, with 21 bases left between them. CDR3 size: 18 residues. Germline assignment: CDR1 SGHRS and CDR2 YFSETQ. The CDR3 region is CASRRGARSSSSYNEQFF. As DNA, the CDR3 is TGCGCCAGCAGACGCGGGGCCAGGTCGAGTAGCTCCTACAATGAGCAGTTCTTC.